Described below is a single T cell receptor (beta chain) sequence and its context. The CDR3 extends over 13 amino acids. CDR1 and CDR2 from the germline V gene are SGHTA and FQGNSA. V shed 6 bases and J shed 9 bases, with 12 bases lying between them. Ages ranged from 18 to 89 years, with residence in 24 US areas. Cohorts were assigned according to the clinical history that participants reported. This sample was included in a study of blood T cell repertoires in COVID-19. Study-wide context: From T cells, B-cell-depleted T cells, or PBMCs came the material, which was cDNA or gDNA.

Only in-frame clones appear in the TCRdb table, and some are missing; sequencing was by immunoSEQ multiplex PCR. The sample yields about 250,000 clones, around 85% seen once. This chain links TRBV7-2 with TRBJ1-6; D gene unclear. The sequence was obtained from a woman aged 50 to 60 with acute COVID-19. Specimen: PBMCs or T cells enriched from blood (not recorded which). The CDR3 DNA is TGTGCCAGCAGTCCTGATGCGATTTCACCCCTCCACTTT. The encoded protein is CASSPDAISPLHF.